This passage covers 24 T cell receptor beta chains from one sample sequenced in a study of T cell repertoires in cytomegalovirus infection. These TCRs are of unknown antigen specificity. MiXCR was run by TCRdb on the reads, yielding one entry per CDR3 protein. The sample carries around 99,000 distinct CDR3 sequences, 29% recorded once. The starting material was CD8+ T cells from cultured PBMCs, obtained from culture after CMV antigen stimulation. These receptors were collected from a human donor in good health (CMV status not recorded). Some clones in this sample may be carry-over from other donors' samples.

The rearrangement joins TRBV4-1 to TRBJ2-3, with 12 bases matching TRBD2. This CDR3 has 15 residues. In germline, CDR1 is MGHRA, CDR2 YSYEKL. V trimming: 4 bases; J trimming: 4 bases; junction bases outside the gene matches: 3. CDR3 region: CASSPSSGGADTQYF. CDR3 nucleotides: TGCGCCAGCAGCCCCTCTAGCGGGGGGGCAGATACGCAGTATTTT.

V and J are TRBV6-6 and TRBJ2-7; 12 bases fit TRBD1. Germline V gives CDR1 MNHNY, CDR2 SVGAGI (reference sequence). The CDR3 has 17 amino acids. Trimming took 2 bases from V and 3 from J; bases not matched to a gene: 8. This chain's CDR3 is CASSYPAGTGGLYEQYF. CDR3 in DNA: TGTGCCAGCAGTTACCCGGCCGGGACAGGGGGCCTCTACGAGCAGTACTTC.

In its sample, this clonotype was seen a few times. The chain has TRBV3-1 and TRBJ2-3; possibly TRBD2 for D (7 bases). This CDR3 has 16 amino acids. Germline CDR1 LGHDT, CDR2 YNNKEL (reference sequence). The germline V and J ends were trimmed by 1 base and 2 bases, with 13 bases remaining between them. The CDR3 sequence: CASSQGEGGPTDTQYF. The CDR3 DNA reads TGTGCCAGCAGCCAAGGAGAGGGGGGGCCCACAGATACGCAGTATTTT.

The rearrangement joins TRBV13 to TRBJ1-2, with D possibly being TRBD1 (5 bases). Trimming took off 3 bases at V and 8 bases at J, with 13 bases between the two ends. Germline V CDR1 and CDR2: PRHDT, FYEKMQ (reference sequence). There are 13 residues in the CDR3. The CDR3 bases are TGTGCCAGCAGCTTCCAGGGATCGGCCGGCTACACCTTC. It codes for CASSFQGSAGYTF. The whole variable domain, filled in from reference TRBV13 and TRBJ1-2, reads AAGVIQSPRHLIKEKRETATLKCYPIPRHDTVYWYQQGPGQDPQFLISFYEKMQSDKGSIPDRFSAQQFSDYHSELNMSSLELGDSALYFCASSFQGSAGYTFGSGTRLTVV.

This chain links TRBV5-6 with TRBJ2-1, with 8 bases that match TRBD2. Germline V gene sequence: CDR1 SGHDT, CDR2 YYEEEE. J was trimmed by 3 bases and V by 2 bases; bases with no gene match: 7. The CDR3 loop spans 16 amino acids. The CDR3, as DNA: TGTGCCAGCAGCTTATCAAGCGGGGGCTTCTACAATGAGCAGTTCTTC. Protein sequence: CASSLSSGGFYNEQFF. The full variable domain, in which reference TRBV5-6 and TRBJ2-1 provide the parts outside the CDR3, is DAGVTQSPTHLIKTRGQQVTLRCSPKSGHDTVSWYQQALGQGPQFIFQYYEEEERQRGNFPDRFSGHQFPNYSSELNVNALLLGDSALYLCASSLSSGGFYNEQFFGPGTRLTVL.

This clonotype was observed many times. The rearrangement links TRBV7-2 to TRBJ1-3; D remains unclear. This CDR3 contains 16 residues. V gave up 2 bases and J gave up 0 bases, with 11 bases separating them. The germline V gene encodes CDR1 SGHTA and CDR2 FQGNSA. Here the CDR3 reads CASSLNLVSSGNTIYF. The CDR3 DNA is TGTGCCAGCAGCTTAAATTTAGTTTCCTCTGGAAACACCATATATTTT.

This chain connects TRBV7-9 to TRBJ2-7; 7 bases line up with TRBD1. CDR3 length equals 15 residues. V dropped 0 bases and J dropped 2; count of bases not matched to a gene: 4. CDR1 is SEHNR and CDR2 is FQNEAQ in the germline V gene (reference sequence). The CDR3 sequence: CASSLARGRAYEQYF. The CDR3 nucleotides are TGTGCCAGCAGCTTAGCGAGGGGGCGCGCCTACGAGCAGTACTTC. Variable domain in full (rest from reference TRBV7-9 and TRBJ2-7): DTGVSQNPRHKITKRGQNVTFRCDPISEHNRLYWYRQTLGQGPEFLTYFQNEAQLEKSRLLSDRFSAERPKGSFSTLEIQRTEQGDSAMYLCASSLARGRAYEQYFGPGTRLTVT.

This clonotype was picked up a small number of times. A much larger clone differs from this one at a single base, so this may be a read error. The chain employs TRBV5-6 and TRBJ1-5; D not certain. Germline assignment: CDR1 SGHDT and CDR2 YYEEEE. V was shortened by 4 bases and J by 4 bases, with 6 bases between the two germline ends. This CDR3 is 12 amino acids long. CDR3 coding DNA: TGTGCCAGCAGCGTCTATAATCAGCCCCAGCATTTT. Amino acids: CASSVYNQPQHF.

This clonotype was detected a few times. The J gene is TRBJ2-1, the V gene TRBV12-3 or TRBV12-4; 12 nucleotides align to TRBD2. The trim removed 5 bases at V and 9 bases at J, leaving 8 bases unmatched. This CDR3 region has 15 residues. The CDR3 nucleotides read TGTGCCAGCAGTCCCACTAGCGGGGGGCTCTTTGAGCAGTTCTTC. This codes for CASSPTSGGLFEQFF.

This clonotype was counted ten times or more. The chain carries TRBV7-9 and TRBJ2-5, with D perhaps matching TRBD1 (6 bases). The V gene's germline CDR1 is SEHNR and CDR2 FQNEAQ (reference sequence). The CDR3 spans 14 residues. V was pared by 4 bases and J by 4 bases, with 13 bases between. CDR3 protein: CASSSTGFPETQYF. CDR3 in DNA: TGTGCCAGCAGCTCCACAGGGTTCCCAGAGACCCAGTACTTC. Based on the CDR3 plus reference TRBV7-9 and TRBJ2-5, the full variable domain is DTGVSQNPRHKITKRGQNVTFRCDPISEHNRLYWYRQTLGQGPEFLTYFQNEAQLEKSRLLSDRFSAERPKGSFSTLEIQRTEQGDSAMYLCASSSTGFPETQYFGPGTRLLVL.

The CDR3: CASSTQRNTRDEAFF. The CDR3 DNA reads as TGTGCCAGCAGCACTCAAAGGAACACCAGGGATGAAGCTTTCTTT. V is TRBV7-2 and J is TRBJ1-1; tentatively, D is TRBD1 (5 bases). The germline V and J ends were trimmed by 5 bases and 7 bases, with 20 bases remaining between them. Germline V gene lookup returns CDR1 SGHTA and CDR2 FQGNSA. This CDR3 spans 15 amino acids.

For this clonotype: The junction shows a germline mismatch at one end, possibly a read error. The chain has TRBV7-8 and TRBJ2-6, with D perhaps given as TRBD1 or TRBD2 (5 bases each). Germline V gene data show CDR1 as SGHVS and CDR2 as FQNEAQ. The CDR3 contains 18 residues. The DNA for the CDR3 is TGTGCCAGCAGATTGGACTGGGCTGAAGCCTCTGGGGCCAACGTCCTTACTTTC. This gives the protein CASRLDWAEASGANVLTF. Full variable domain (rest looked up from reference TRBV7-8 and TRBJ2-6): GAGVSQSPRYKVAKRGQDVALRCDPISGHVSLFWYQQALGQGPEFLTYFQNEAQLDKSGLPSDRFFAERPEGSVSTLKIQRTQQEDSAVYLCASRLDWAEASGANVLTFGAGSRLTVL.

This chain uses TRBV5-1 with TRBJ2-7; TRBD1 matches 7 bases. CDR3 size: 14 residues. The germline V gene encodes CDR1 SGHRS and CDR2 YFSETQ. Germline trimming cut 4 bases from V and 2 bases from J; bases unmatched to any gene: 6. The CDR3 DNA reads TGCGCCAGCAGCGCCAACAGGGGACCCTACGAGCAGTACTTC. Protein product: CASSANRGPYEQYF.

The V call is TRBV6-6, the J call TRBJ2-3; unclear D gene. Germline V CDR1 and CDR2: MNHNY, SVGAGI (reference sequence). The CDR3 runs 12 residues. V was clipped by 10 bases and J by 2 bases, with 10 bases between them. This CDR3 is CATSWDTDTQYF. DNA for the CDR3: TGTGCCACCTCCTGGGACACAGATACGCAGTATTTT.

The chain employs TRBV25-1 and TRBJ1-2; possibly TRBD1 for D (5 bases). Germline V gene lookup returns CDR1 MGHDK and CDR2 SYGVNS. There are 17 residues in the CDR3. Trimming took 4 bases from V and 4 from J, leaving 22 bases between them. In DNA form, the CDR3 reads TGTGCCAGCAGTGGCTTCTTAACTTCGGCAGGGATCTATGGCTACACCTTC. Its protein product is CASSGFLTSAGIYGYTF.

The table lists this clonotype with many counts. The CDR3 is CASSGGTFYEQYF. The CDR3 DNA is TGCGCCAGCAGTGGGGGGACCTTCTACGAGCAGTACTTC. This chain uses TRBV10-2 with TRBJ2-7; D is perhaps TRBD1 or TRBD2 (5 bases each). The CDR3 consists of 13 residues. Germline V gives CDR1 WSHSY, CDR2 SAAADI. V lost 4 bases and J lost 3, with 10 bases in between.

The sample holds a few counts of this clonotype. V gene TRBV19 combines with J gene TRBJ1-1; D not resolved. The CDR3 runs to 12 residues. The V gene's germline CDR1 is LNHDA and CDR2 SQIVND (reference sequence). The V end lost 7 bases, the J end lost 4 bases, and 10 bases lay between the germline ends. CDR3 DNA sequence: TGTGCCAGTACCGTAGGGCTCACTGAAGCTTTCTTT. It specifies CASTVGLTEAFF.

This clonotype has a handful of counts. V usage is TRBV29-1 and J usage is TRBJ2-7; possible D gene TRBD1, 7 bases. Deletions cut 4 bases from V and 2 bases from J, with 12 bases between. Germline CDR1 SQVTM, CDR2 ANQGSEA. The CDR3 has 13 amino acids. CDR3: CSVAAGQTYEQYF. CDR3 sequence (DNA): TGCAGCGTTGCGGCGGGACAGACCTACGAGCAGTACTTC.

The chain carries TRBV7-9 and TRBJ2-1; 7 bases align to TRBD1. The CDR3 is 15 residues long. Trimming at V came to 5 bases and at J to 0 bases, leaving 4 bases not matched to a gene. Germline-derived CDR1 and CDR2 are SEHNR and FQNEAQ (reference sequence). The CDR3 here is CASSQDRSSYNEQFF. As DNA, the CDR3 is TGTGCCAGCAGCCAGGACAGGAGCTCCTACAATGAGCAGTTCTTC.

The V and J genes are TRBV19 and TRBJ1-5; the D gene is possibly TRBD1 (5 bases). The CDR3 totals 16 residues. V lost 0 bases, J lost 2 bases, and 11 bases lay in between. Germline assignment: CDR1 LNHDA and CDR2 SQIVND (reference sequence). CDR3: CASSIEGGVGNQPQHF. The CDR3 bases are TGTGCCAGTAGTATAGAGGGAGGGGTTGGCAATCAGCCCCAGCATTTT.

The rearrangement links TRBV19 to TRBJ2-4; 9 bases match TRBD1. CDR1 and CDR2 from the germline V gene are LNHDA and SQIVND (reference sequence). Unmatched junction bases numbered 14, after V lost 8 bases and J lost 12 bases. The CDR3 is made up of 14 amino acids. The CDR3 loop reads CASLGPGQGMSQYF. The CDR3 coding sequence is TGTGCCAGTCTGGGGCCGGGACAGGGAATGTCTCAGTACTTC. The full variable domain, completed using reference TRBV19 and TRBJ2-4, is DGGITQSPKYLFRKEGQNVTLSCEQNLNHDAMYWYRQDPGQGLRLIYYSQIVNDFQKGDIAEGYSVSREKKESFPLTVTSAQKNPTAFYLCASLGPGQGMSQYFGAGTRLSVL.

The table lists this clonotype with a few counts. The chain combines TRBV19 with TRBJ2-2, with D perhaps matching TRBD2 (5 bases). V was trimmed by 1 base and J by 6 bases, leaving 9 bases between them. This CDR3 comprises 14 residues. Germline V gene lookup returns CDR1 LNHDA and CDR2 SQIVND (reference sequence). This CDR3 is CASSIVGGAGELFF. The CDR3 nucleotides are TGTGCCAGTAGTATAGTCGGAGGTGCCGGGGAGCTGTTTTTT.

The rearrangement links TRBV20-1 to TRBJ2-7, with TRBD1 matching over 7 bases. The V gene's germline CDR1 is DFQATT and CDR2 SNEGSKA (reference sequence). The junction had 6 bases not matched to a gene; V was cut back by 6 bases and J by 4 bases. The CDR3 runs to 12 residues. The CDR3 coding sequence is TGCAGTGCCGGGACAGAGGAATACGAGCAGTACTTC. Protein: CSAGTEEYEQYF.

This clonotype was seen a handful of times. V gene TRBV12-3 or TRBV12-4 combines with J gene TRBJ2-7; D is unresolved. With 3 bases removed from V and 3 bases from J, the gap between germline ends came to 6 bases. The CDR3 contains 12 residues. CDR3 bases: TGTGCCAGCAGTTTTATCGTCTACGAGCAGTACTTC. Protein: CASSFIVYEQYF.